The 9 T cell receptor beta chains below come from one sample, sequenced in a study of T cells in Graves' hyperthyroidism and ophthalmopathy. Amplified TCR beta CDR3 regions came from RNA transcripts. Primed by the HTBI set, a first-round RT-PCR was run on the TCR CDR3. TCRdb recomputed calls from the multiplex PCR reads with MiXCR, one row per CDR3 protein. The table lists 200,000 to 250,000 distinct CDR3 sequences, more than 20% of them singletons. The sample consisted of blood. The receptors were sampled from a woman aged 40 to 50 with Graves' ophthalmopathy.

This clonotype was seen only a few times. The chain is built from TRBV4-1 and TRBJ2-7; 12 bases are a match to TRBD1. The CDR3 totals 15 residues. Trimming cost V 2 bases and J 9 bases; bases outside gene matches: 8. Germline values: CDR1 MGHRA, CDR2 YSYEKL. In DNA, the CDR3 is TGCGCCAGCAGCCAACCGGGACAGGGGGCCCCCGGGCAGTACTTC. Translated, it gives CASSQPGQGAPGQYF.

This clonotype was observed many times. The chain links TRBV11-3 to TRBJ2-7; 7 nucleotides align to TRBD2. The CDR3 totals 17 residues. V was clipped by 5 bases and J by 1 base; unmatched bases: 14. Germline V lookup: CDR1 SGHNT, CDR2 YENEEA. CDR3 in DNA: TGTGCCAGCAGCCCTTGGGAGGGTGTTAGCCCGTCCTACGAGCAGTACTTC. This translates into CASSPWEGVSPSYEQYF.

Many counts were recorded for this clonotype. The genes are TRBV11-2 and TRBJ2-7, with TRBD2 matching over 10 bases. V shed 6 bases, J shed 4 bases, and the junction held 12 bases outside the gene matches. There are 16 residues in the CDR3. Germline CDR1 is SGHAT and CDR2 is FQNNGV. In nucleotides, the CDR3 is TGTGCCAGCAGTTCAACTAGCGGGAAGGGTCCGTACGAGCAGTACTTC. It yields the protein CASSSTSGKGPYEQYF.

This chain uses TRBV6-1 with TRBJ2-7, with D perhaps TRBD1 (6 bases). CDR1 is MNHNS, CDR2 SASEGT, per germline. The CDR3 totals 14 residues. Between the trimmed V and J ends, which lost 6 bases and 2 bases, there was a span of 14 bases. As DNA, the CDR3 is TGTGCCAGCAGGGCCGGGACAAGGGCCTACGAGCAGTACTTC. Translated, it gives CASRAGTRAYEQYF.

The V call is TRBV20-1, the J call TRBJ1-2; TRBD1 might be the D (6 bases). There are 13 residues in the CDR3. Germline assignment: CDR1 DFQATT and CDR2 SNEGSKA (reference sequence). Trimming shortened V by 5 bases and J by 4 bases, and 14 bases separated the two germline ends. The CDR3: CSAVGEGVYGYTF. The CDR3 nucleotides read TGCAGTGCTGTGGGGGAGGGGGTCTATGGCTACACCTTC.

This clonotype was seen at least ten times. The chain recombines TRBV24-1 with TRBJ2-4, with D possibly being TRBD2 (5 bases). Trimming took off 1 base at V and 0 bases at J, with 21 bases between the two ends. Germline V CDR1 and CDR2: KGHDR, SFDVKD. The CDR3 length is 20 residues. The CDR3, as DNA: TGTGCCACCAGTGATTTAGGCCTTCACCCAATACTAGTAGCCAAAAACATTCAGTACTTC. This translates into CATSDLGLHPILVAKNIQYF.

The sample holds many counts of this clonotype. V gene TRBV5-1 combines with J gene TRBJ2-7, with 14 bases that match TRBD2. CDR1 SGHRS and CDR2 YFSETQ come from the germline V gene. J lost 3 bases, V lost 7 bases, and 6 bases had no gene match. The CDR3 is 15 amino acids. CDR3 sequence: CASSFGTSGSYEQYF. DNA of the CDR3: TGCGCCAGCTCGTTTGGGACTAGCGGGAGCTACGAGCAGTACTTC.

This clonotype was found many times. V is TRBV4-1 and J is TRBJ1-3; D remains ambiguous. Germline CDR1 and CDR2: MGHRA and YSYEKL. This CDR3 region has 17 residues. V was pared by 2 bases and J by 0 bases, with 14 bases between. The chain's CDR3 is CASSQTPTLDSGNTIYF. CDR3 coding DNA: TGCGCCAGCAGCCAAACCCCGACCCTGGACTCTGGAAACACCATATATTTT.

This clonotype was detected ten times or more. The gene calls are TRBV27 and TRBJ2-5, with TRBD2 matching over 7 bases. Germline assignment: CDR1 MNHEY and CDR2 SMNVEV (reference sequence). There are 15 residues in the CDR3. V shed 5 bases and J 2 bases; nucleotides not matched to a gene: 8. The CDR3 loop reads CASSNPSGQQETQYF. The CDR3 bases are TGTGCCAGCAGTAACCCTAGCGGCCAACAAGAGACCCAGTACTTC.